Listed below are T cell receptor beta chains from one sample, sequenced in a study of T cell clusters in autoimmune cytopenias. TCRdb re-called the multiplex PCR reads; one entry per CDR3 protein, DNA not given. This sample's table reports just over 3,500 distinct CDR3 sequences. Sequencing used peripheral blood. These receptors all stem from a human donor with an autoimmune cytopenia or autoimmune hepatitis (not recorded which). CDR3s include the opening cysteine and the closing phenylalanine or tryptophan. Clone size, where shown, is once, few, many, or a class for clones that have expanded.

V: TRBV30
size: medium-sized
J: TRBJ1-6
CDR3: CAWRFRDFFSSPLHF

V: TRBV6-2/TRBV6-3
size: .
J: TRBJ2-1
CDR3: CASSYSRGLAFNEQFF

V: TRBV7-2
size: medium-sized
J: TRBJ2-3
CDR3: CASSFGRSTDTQYF

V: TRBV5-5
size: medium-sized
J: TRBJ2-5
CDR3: CASSETGVQETQYF

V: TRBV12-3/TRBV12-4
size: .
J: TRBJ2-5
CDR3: CASSLLHRGEETQYF

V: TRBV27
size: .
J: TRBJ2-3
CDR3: CASSEKRGRSDTQYF

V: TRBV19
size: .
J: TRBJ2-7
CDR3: CASSARDSTTYEQYF

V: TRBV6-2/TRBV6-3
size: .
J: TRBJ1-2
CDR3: CASIRRAGNYGYTF

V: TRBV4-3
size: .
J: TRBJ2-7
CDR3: CASSQEVGYSYEQYF

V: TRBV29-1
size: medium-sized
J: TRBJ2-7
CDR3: CSVVVREWSYEQYF